The next 12 T cell receptor beta chains were all read from a single sample in a study of somatic mutations in cytotoxic T cells in rheumatoid arthritis. Measured with immunoSEQ multiplex PCR; TCRdb has only the in-frame clones, and not every one. The table lists about 16,000 clones, approximately 78% of them singletons. Sample: CD8+ T cells sorted from blood. The source of these receptors is a woman aged 45-65 years with rheumatoid arthritis.

The gene calls are TRBV5-1 and TRBJ2-7, with D uncertain. The CDR3 consists of 15 residues. The germline V gene has CDR1 SGHRS and CDR2 YFSETQ. V lost 0 bases to trimming and J lost 2 bases, with 12 bases between them. CDR3 region: CASSLAPGGAYEQYF. The CDR3 DNA follows: TGCGCCAGCAGCTTGGCCCCGGGTGGGGCCTACGAGCAGTACTTC.

The gene calls are TRBV5-1 and TRBJ1-1; D is undetermined. Looked up from germline, CDR1 is SGHRS and CDR2 is YFSETQ. This CDR3 region has 17 residues. V lost 6 bases, J lost 2 bases, and 23 bases lay in between. CDR3 in DNA: TGCGCCAGCATGCCGGGCGACTTTGGCAGAACTAACACTGAAGCTTTCTTT. Translating it yields CASMPGDFGRTNTEAFF.

The V and J genes are TRBV4-1 and TRBJ2-1, with no clear D. The V gene's germline CDR1 is MGHRA and CDR2 YSYEKL. This CDR3 is built from 15 residues. Between the trimmed V and J ends, which lost 0 bases and 2 bases, there was a span of 8 bases. CDR3 sequence: CASSQERVTYNEQFF. The DNA of the CDR3 is TGCGCCAGCAGCCAAGAACGGGTAACCTACAATGAGCAGTTCTTC.

V is TRBV7-9 and J is TRBJ1-1; D ambiguous. V dropped 5 bases and J dropped 4 bases, with 17 bases sitting between them. The CDR3 runs 15 residues. Germline values: CDR1 SEHNR, CDR2 FQNEAQ (reference sequence). The CDR3 here is CASSAGSGSLTEAFF. The DNA of the CDR3 is TGTGCCAGCAGCGCGGGATCCGGGTCCCTCACTGAAGCTTTCTTT.

The rearrangement joins TRBV11-2 to TRBJ1-1; no definite D call. V lost 0 bases, J lost 0 bases, and 14 bases lay in between. This CDR3 is built from 17 residues. Germline CDR1 is SGHAT and CDR2 is FQNNGV. The CDR3 bases are TGTGCCAGCAGCTTAGAAGAGGCTAGTTTGATGAACACTGAAGCTTTCTTT. Translated, it gives CASSLEEASLMNTEAFF. Supplemented by reference TRBV11-2 and TRBJ1-1, the full variable domain reads EAGVAQSPRYKIIEKRQSVAFWCNPISGHATLYWYQQILGQGPKLLIQFQNNGVVDDSQLPKDRFSAERLKGVDSTLKIQPAKLEDSAVYLCASSLEEASLMNTEAFFGQGTRLTVV.

V usage is TRBV21-1 and J usage is TRBJ2-3. TRBV21-1 is a documented pseudogene. The CDR3 has 14 residues. The CDR3 nucleotides are TGTGCCAGCAGCCCCGGGGCAAGCACAGATACGCAGTATTTT. Its translation: CASSPGASTDTQYF.

The CDR3: CASSENRGAYEQYF. CDR3 in DNA: TGTGCCAGCAGTGAAAACAGGGGCGCCTACGAGCAGTACTTC. The J gene is TRBJ2-7, the V gene TRBV2; 7 bases map to TRBD1. The J segment lost 2 bases and the V segment lost 2 bases, leaving 3 bases of the junction unmatched. The CDR3 loop spans 14 amino acids. The V gene's germline CDR1 is SNHLY and CDR2 FYNNEI.

This clone was observed a single time. The V gene is TRBV14, the J gene TRBJ2-7; D is possibly TRBD1 (5 bases). In germline, CDR1 is SGHDN, CDR2 FVKESK. Trimming removed 1 base from V and 7 bases from J, with 11 bases in between. The CDR3 runs 13 residues. The CDR3: CASSQVQGWEQYF. The CDR3 nucleotides read TGTGCCAGCAGCCAAGTGCAGGGCTGGGAGCAGTACTTC.

The DNA of the CDR3 is TGTGCCAGCAGCCCCGGGACGGCGGTCGTAGAGACCCAGTACTTC. Its translation: CASSPGTAVVETQYF. The chain employs TRBV13 and TRBJ2-5; TRBD1 or TRBD2 may be the D gene (5 bases each). CDR1 and CDR2 (germline): PRHDT, FYEKMQ (reference sequence). The CDR3 loop spans 15 amino acids. V dropped 5 bases and J dropped 4 bases, with 17 bases sitting between them. Combining the CDR3 with reference TRBV13 and TRBJ2-5 gives the whole variable domain AAGVIQSPRHLIKEKRETATLKCYPIPRHDTVYWYQQGPGQDPQFLISFYEKMQSDKGSIPDRFSAQQFSDYHSELNMSSLELGDSALYFCASSPGTAVVETQYFGPGTRLLVL.

This clone was detected only a few times. The chain couples TRBV6-4 to TRBJ2-3, with 11 bases matching TRBD2. This CDR3 spans 15 amino acids. Germline CDR1 reads MRHNA; CDR2 reads SNTAGT. With 4 bases clipped from V and 3 bases from J, the junction kept 3 bases outside the gene matches. The CDR3 loop is CASSALAGETDTQYF. In DNA form, the CDR3 reads TGTGCCAGCAGTGCACTAGCGGGGGAAACAGATACGCAGTATTTT.

This clone occurred once. The chain joins TRBV29-1 to TRBJ1-2, with 8 bases that match TRBD1. CDR1 and CDR2 (germline): SQVTM, ANQGSEA. The CDR3 covers 14 residues. J was trimmed by 4 bases and V by 0 bases; bases with no gene match: 4. CDR3 in DNA: TGCAGCGTTGAAGAACCAGGGGGCTTCTATGGCTACACCTTC. Translation gives CSVEEPGGFYGYTF. Full variable domain (outside the CDR3, taken from reference TRBV29-1 and TRBJ1-2): SAVISQKPSRDICQRGTSLTIQCQVDSQVTMMFWYRQQPGQSLTLIATANQGSEATYESGFVIDKFPISRPNLTFSTLTVSNMSPEDSSIYLCSVEEPGGFYGYTFGSGTRLTVV.

The V and J genes are TRBV4-1 and TRBJ2-1; D remains unclear. Germline V lookup: CDR1 MGHRA, CDR2 YSYEKL. This CDR3 is built from 15 residues. Trimming took 0 bases from V and 10 from J, leaving 16 bases between them. The CDR3 region is CASSQEWMSVGEQFF. DNA of the CDR3: TGCGCCAGCAGCCAAGAATGGATGAGCGTTGGGGAGCAGTTCTTC.